The 25 T cell receptor beta chains below were found in one sample sequenced in a study of human T cells and chemical hapten exposure. In TCRdb, the RACE reads were re-called with MiXCR into one record per CDR3 protein. The table has around 350,000 distinct CDR3 sequences, 4.5% to 5.5% seen once; the top ten hold over 7%. As to time point: pre-sensitization, week 0. Sample treatment: therapeutic diphenylcyclopropenone sensitization with weekly scalp DPC. Source: whole blood, taken in connection with sensitization to the hapten diphenylcyclopropenone (DPC). These receptors were taken from a woman aged 18-29 years with alopecia areata. Some clones in this sample may be carry-over from other donors' samples.

This clonotype occurred a few times. The chain links TRBV15 to TRBJ2-1; no reliable D call. The germline V gene has CDR1 LNHNV and CDR2 YYDKDF (reference sequence). V gave up 1 base and J gave up 14 bases, with 15 bases separating them. This CDR3 is 13 amino acids long. The CDR3 reads CATSRADSDAEFF. DNA for the CDR3: TGTGCCACCAGCAGAGCCGACTCTGATGCAGAGTTCTTC.

This clonotype was found a few times. The J gene is TRBJ1-6, the V gene TRBV18; no clear D. CDR1 and CDR2 (germline): KGHSH, LQKENI. V was clipped by 8 bases and J by 6 bases, with 14 bases between them. The CDR3 runs to 14 residues. In DNA, the CDR3 is TGTGCCAGCACTATAAGGGATTCTAATTCACCCCTCCACTTT. Translated: CASTIRDSNSPLHF.

The chain recombines TRBV3-1 with TRBJ2-1; 9 bases are a match to TRBD1. CDR1 and CDR2 from the germline V gene are LGHDT and YNNKEL (reference sequence). Trimming at V came to 4 bases and at J to 7 bases, leaving 8 bases not matched to a gene. The length of the CDR3 is 15 residues. In DNA form, the CDR3 reads TGTGCCAGCAGCCCCGGGACAGGGAGGAGGAATGAGCAGTTCTTC. Its translation: CASSPGTGRRNEQFF.

V gene TRBV13 combines with J gene TRBJ2-5, with D perhaps TRBD1 (6 bases). The germline gives CDR1 PRHDT, CDR2 FYEKMQ (reference sequence). V was shortened by 0 bases and J by 2 bases, with 22 bases between the two germline ends. The CDR3 spans 19 residues. CDR3 protein: CASSLGLMGAGLQQETQYF. CDR3 DNA sequence: TGTGCCAGCAGCTTAGGCCTAATGGGGGCAGGGTTACAACAAGAGACCCAGTACTTC.

Ten or more counts support this clonotype. J is TRBJ1-1 and V is TRBV11-2, with unresolved D. Trimming left V 5 bases short and J 3 bases short, with 10 bases between. This CDR3 spans 13 amino acids. Germline V gene sequence: CDR1 SGHAT, CDR2 FQNNGV. CDR3 sequence reads: CASSRPPYTEAFF. The CDR3 region has the DNA TGTGCCAGCAGCCGCCCGCCCTACACTGAAGCTTTCTTT.

In this sample, this clonotype turned up many times. The genes are TRBV6-6 and TRBJ1-2; D is uncertain. There are 16 residues in the CDR3. Trimming left V 2 bases short and J 0 bases short, with 13 bases between. Germline V gives CDR1 MNHNY, CDR2 SVGAGI (reference sequence). The CDR3 DNA follows: TGTGCCAGCAGTTACGGCACACAGTTAGCTAACTATGGCTACACCTTC. This codes for CASSYGTQLANYGYTF.

This clonotype showed up just a few times. This chain connects TRBV7-9 to TRBJ1-6, with 7 positions matching TRBD1. The trim removed 5 bases at V and 7 bases at J, leaving 11 bases unmatched. The CDR3 contains 16 residues. The germline CDR1 and CDR2 sequences are SEHNR and FQNEAQ (reference sequence). The CDR3 DNA follows: TGTGCCAGCAGCGGAAGACAGGGAAACCTCAATTCACCCCTCCACTTT. This translates into CASSGRQGNLNSPLHF.

This clonotype was seen more than once but under ten times. V is TRBV20-1 and J is TRBJ1-1; TRBD1 agrees at 10 bases. CDR3 length: 13 amino acids. The V and J ends lost 5 bases and 5 bases, in that order; junction bases with no gene match: 5. Germline CDR1 DFQATT, CDR2 SNEGSKA (reference sequence). CDR3 DNA sequence: TGCAGTGCTCGACAGGGGGCGCGTACTGAAGCTTTCTTT. This translates into CSARQGARTEAFF.

V is TRBV27 and J is TRBJ1-4, with TRBD1 identical over 8 bases. The CDR3 is 15 residues long. Germline lookup yields CDR1 MNHEY and CDR2 SMNVEV (reference sequence). V was pared by 7 bases and J by 2 bases, with 6 bases of the junction left unmatched. The CDR3 here is CASKEDRATNEKLFF. The DNA for the CDR3 is TGTGCCAGCAAGGAGGACAGGGCTACTAATGAAAAACTGTTTTTT.

In its sample, this clonotype was seen many times. The gene calls are TRBV29-1 and TRBJ2-1; 9 bases align to TRBD1. J was trimmed by 5 bases and V by 2 bases; bases with no gene match: 4. CDR1 and CDR2 from the germline V gene are SQVTM and ANQGSEA. This CDR3 is 14 amino acids long. CDR3 residues: CSVETGGAHNEQFF. The CDR3 region has the DNA TGCAGCGTTGAAACAGGGGGCGCCCACAATGAGCAGTTCTTC.

A few counts support this clonotype. The chain recombines TRBV9 with TRBJ2-2, with no clear D. The CDR3 sequence is 12 residues long. V shed 3 bases and J shed 15 bases, with 15 bases lying between them. CDR1 SGDLS and CDR2 YYNGEE come from the germline V gene. CDR3 residues: CASSGERLVVFF. For the CDR3, the DNA is TGTGCCAGCAGCGGGGAAAGACTGGTAGTGTTTTTT.

This clonotype was observed a few times. The chain couples TRBV2 to TRBJ2-1; 7 nucleotides line up with TRBD2. The CDR3 runs to 13 residues. Germline V gene lookup returns CDR1 SNHLY and CDR2 FYNNEI. The J segment lost 8 bases and the V segment lost 5 bases, leaving 6 bases of the junction unmatched. The CDR3 nucleotides read TGTGCCAGCAGTCTAAGCACTAGCGATGAGCAGTTCTTC. Translating it yields CASSLSTSDEQFF.

This clonotype was counted between two and nine times. Here the CDR3 reads CASSSLWGGSYTQYF. CDR3 DNA sequence: TGTGCCAGCAGCTCCCTGTGGGGGGGTTCATATACGCAGTATTTT. This chain links TRBV7-9 with TRBJ2-3; TRBD2 matches at 7 bases. The CDR3 covers 15 residues. Germline values: CDR1 SEHNR, CDR2 FQNEAQ (reference sequence). The J segment lost 7 bases and the V segment lost 4 bases, leaving 11 bases of the junction unmatched.

This clonotype was observed many times. The V call is TRBV7-9, the J call TRBJ2-2; D remains unclear. With 5 bases removed from V and 2 bases from J, the gap between germline ends came to 15 bases. CDR3 size: 16 residues. Germline CDR1 SEHNR, CDR2 FQNEAQ (reference sequence). The CDR3 loop reads CASSQGPATNTGELFF. CDR3 nucleotide sequence: TGTGCCAGCAGCCAAGGACCCGCGACCAACACCGGGGAGCTGTTTTTT.

The chain employs TRBV18 and TRBJ2-3; 7 nucleotides agree with TRBD1. V was clipped by 4 bases and J by 2 bases; unmatched bases: 6. This CDR3 has 15 amino acids. CDR1 is KGHSH, CDR2 LQKENI, per germline. The DNA of the CDR3 is TGTGCCAGCTCACGCACGGGACAGAACACAGATACGCAGTATTTT. Protein: CASSRTGQNTDTQYF. The full variable domain, rest sourced from reference TRBV18 and TRBJ2-3, is NAGVMQNPRHLVRRRGQEARLRCSPMKGHSHVYWYRQLPEEGLKFMVYLQKENIIDESGMPKERFSAEFPKEGPSILRIQQVVRGDSAAYFCASSRTGQNTDTQYFGPGTRLTVL.

The rearrangement uses TRBV5-6 and TRBJ2-2; no firm D call. Trimming left V 6 bases short and J 2 bases short, with 20 bases between. From germline, CDR1 is SGHDT and CDR2 YYEEEE. This CDR3 has 17 residues. CDR3 sequence reads: CASTLWAAKLNTGELFF. In nucleotides, the CDR3 is TGTGCCAGCACTTTGTGGGCAGCAAAACTAAACACCGGGGAGCTGTTTTTT.

This clonotype was picked up a small number of times. V and J are TRBV29-1 and TRBJ2-6; no firm D call. The germline V and J ends were trimmed by 6 bases and 1 base, with 13 bases remaining between them. The CDR3 has 15 residues. Germline CDR1 reads SQVTM; CDR2 reads ANQGSEA. The CDR3 bases are TGCAGCGTGCCGGAGCTGGGGTCTGGGGCCAACGTCCTGACTTTC. Translating gives CSVPELGSGANVLTF.

In its sample, this clonotype was seen many times. The CDR3 is CASGLLHPAVYGYTF. The CDR3 DNA reads TGTGCTAGTGGTTTACTCCATCCAGCCGTCTATGGCTACACCTTC. This sequence joins TRBV12-5 and TRBJ1-2; D unclear. Germline loops: CDR1 LGHNT, CDR2 FRNRAP. V was trimmed by 3 bases and J by 4 bases, leaving 15 bases between them. The CDR3 spans 15 residues.

This clonotype was seen only a few times. J is TRBJ2-2 and V is TRBV7-3, with TRBD1 matching 8 bases. This CDR3 region has 16 residues. Germline values: CDR1 SGHTA, CDR2 FQGTGA. Trimming took 5 bases from V and 4 from J; bases not matched to a gene: 9. The CDR3 bases are TGTGCCAGCAGCACCAGGGGGCGGATCGGCACCGGGGAGCTGTTTTTT. As protein: CASSTRGRIGTGELFF.

The rearrangement joins TRBV2 to TRBJ2-1, with TRBD2 identical over 10 bases. Per germline, CDR1 SNHLY and CDR2 FYNNEI. This CDR3 is built from 16 residues. V shed 1 base, J shed 7 bases, and the junction held 7 bases outside the gene matches. The chain's CDR3 is CASSEGAGGPRNEQFF. Written as DNA, the CDR3 is TGTGCCAGCAGTGAAGGAGCGGGGGGGCCTAGGAATGAGCAGTTCTTC. The full variable domain, in which reference TRBV2 and TRBJ2-1 provide the parts outside the CDR3, is EPEVTQTPSHQVTQMGQEVILRCVPISNHLYFYWYRQILGQKVEFLVSFYNNEISEKSEIFDDQFSVERPDGSNFTLKIRSTKLEDSAMYFCASSEGAGGPRNEQFFGPGTRLTVL.

The chain couples TRBV7-9 to TRBJ1-4; maybe TRBD1 (5 bases). Germline CDR1 is SEHNR and CDR2 is FQNEAQ (reference sequence). This CDR3 is 15 amino acids long. V was clipped by 4 bases and J by 4 bases, with 13 bases between them. DNA for the CDR3: TGTGCCAGCAGCTCAAGCGACAGATATAATGAAAAACTGTTTTTT. Amino acids: CASSSSDRYNEKLFF.

This clonotype occurred many times. This rearrangement joins TRBV20-1 to TRBJ2-1; 8 positions match TRBD1. V shed 3 bases and J 7 bases; nucleotides not matched to a gene: 5. Germline V gene data show CDR1 as DFQATT and CDR2 as SNEGSKA (reference sequence). The CDR3 is 13 amino acids. The CDR3 bases are TGCAGTGCTAGTCGACAGGGGTTGAATGAGCAGTTCTTC. Its protein is CSASRQGLNEQFF.

This clonotype occurred a few times. The J gene is TRBJ2-7, the V gene TRBV5-1; the match to TRBD1 covers 10 bases. This CDR3 has 14 residues. Germline CDR1 reads SGHRS; CDR2 reads YFSETQ. The V segment lost 4 bases and the J segment 2 bases; nucleotides outside the gene matches: 3. The CDR3, as DNA: TGCGCCAGCAGCATAGGACAGGGGGCCTACGAGCAGTACTTC. As protein: CASSIGQGAYEQYF.

In this sample, this clonotype turned up many times. V is TRBV4-2 and J is TRBJ2-5, with D tentatively TRBD2 (7 bases). Trimming removed 0 bases at V and 9 bases at J, with 14 bases between. This CDR3 is 14 amino acids long. CDR1 is LGHNA, CDR2 YNFKEQ, per germline. CDR3 sequence (DNA): TGTGCCAGCAGCCAAGAGTGGGCGGGGGCGGCCCAGTACTTC. It yields the protein CASSQEWAGAAQYF.

Only a few counts were recorded for this clonotype. V is TRBV9 and J is TRBJ2-5; 7 positions agree with TRBD1. V was pared by 3 bases and J by 2 bases, with 4 bases of the junction left unmatched. The CDR3 is 14 amino acids. The V gene's germline CDR1 is SGDLS and CDR2 YYNGEE. The CDR3 region has the DNA TGTGCCAGCAGCGCTTCGACAGGGCAAGAGACCCAGTACTTC. Protein product: CASSASTGQETQYF.